This is a list of T cell receptor beta chains from one sample in a study of cytomegalovirus exposure and HLA in healthy donors. Libraries were prepared by immunoSEQ multiplex PCR; TCRdb keeps only in-frame clonotypes and omits some of them. The sample has about 190,000 clones, 84% seen once. The sample comprised PBMCs. All receptors come from a boy under 18 in good health and CMV-seronegative. Both conserved end residues are trimmed from each CDR3. The size of a clone is reported for some rows only, either as once, few or many, or as a class for expanded clones.

V gene,J gene,clone size,CDR3 protein
TRBV6-5,TRBJ1-1,.,ASSYRGRGRTEAF
TRBV19,TRBJ2-3,.,ASSIAGTGPDTQY
TRBV19,TRBJ1-6,.,ASSIATGSSYNSPLH
TRBV2,TRBJ1-1,.,ASTEAGANTEAF
TRBV6-1,TRBJ2-2,.,ASSAATQNTGELF
TRBV30,TRBJ1-3,.,AWGRGSGNTIY
TRBV11-2,TRBJ2-1,.,ASSPLPPGLAGSEQF
TRBV10-3,TRBJ1-2,.,AISRAPVGVYGYT
TRBV29-1,TRBJ2-6,few,SVGSGTGANVLT
TRBV11-3,TRBJ2-7,.,ASSLGDVSGHYEQY
TRBV6-6,TRBJ2-2,.,ASTMTATLNTGELF